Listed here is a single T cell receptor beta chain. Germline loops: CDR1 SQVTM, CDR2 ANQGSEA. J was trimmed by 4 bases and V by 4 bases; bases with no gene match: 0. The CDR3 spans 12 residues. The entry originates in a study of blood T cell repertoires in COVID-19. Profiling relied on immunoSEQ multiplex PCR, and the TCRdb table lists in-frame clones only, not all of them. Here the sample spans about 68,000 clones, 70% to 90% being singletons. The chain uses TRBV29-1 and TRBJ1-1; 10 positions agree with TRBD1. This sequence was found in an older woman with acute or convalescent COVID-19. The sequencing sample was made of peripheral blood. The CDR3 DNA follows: TGCAGCGTTGGACAGGGGGCCACTGAAGCTTTCTTT. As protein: CSVGQGATEAFF.